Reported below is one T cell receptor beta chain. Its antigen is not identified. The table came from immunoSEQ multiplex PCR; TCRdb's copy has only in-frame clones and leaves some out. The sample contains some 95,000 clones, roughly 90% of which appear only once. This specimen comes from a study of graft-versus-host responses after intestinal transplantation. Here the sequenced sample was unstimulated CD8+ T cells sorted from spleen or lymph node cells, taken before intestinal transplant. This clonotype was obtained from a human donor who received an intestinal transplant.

CDR3 loop: CASRLIAGAEHNEQFF. The CDR3 DNA reads as TGTGCCAGCAGACTCATAGCGGGAGCGGAGCACAATGAGCAGTTCTTC. The chain combines TRBV6-6 with TRBJ2-1; 9 bases are shared with TRBD2. The length of the CDR3 is 16 residues. J was trimmed by 5 bases and V by 6 bases; bases with no gene match: 11. Germline-derived CDR1 and CDR2 are MNHNY and SVGAGI (reference sequence).